This T cell receptor beta chain emerged from a study of response to subunit inactivated influenza vaccine. General study findings and limits: A suggestion made by the authors is that each seasonal influenza vaccination recruits few new T cells.

Germline CDR1 is SGHVS and CDR2 is FQNEAQ. V lost 1 base and J 10 bases, leaving 14 bases between the germline ends. The CDR3 covers 14 residues. In TCRdb, the RT-PCR reads were re-called with MiXCR into one record per CDR3 protein. Among around 200,000 distinct CDR3 sequences, about 10% were seen once, and the ten largest hold approximately 10%. Details on this clonotype: The target antigen is unknown.

The sequence came from a man between 45 and 60 years old who received an inactivated influenza vaccine. Sample: non-naive T cells sorted from PBMCs, taken on the day of vaccination. The chain recombines TRBV7-8 with TRBJ2-1, with a tentative D call TRBD2 (6 bases). CDR3 loop: CASSLGTLRGEQFF. CDR3 DNA: TGTGCCAGCAGCTTAGGGACGCTACGGGGGGAGCAGTTCTTC. Supplemented by reference TRBV7-8 and TRBJ2-1, the full variable domain reads GAGVSQSPRYKVAKRGQDVALRCDPISGHVSLFWYQQALGQGPEFLTYFQNEAQLDKSGLPSDRFFAERPEGSVSTLKIQRTQQEDSAVYLCASSLGTLRGEQFFGPGTRLTVL.